This T cell receptor (beta chain) derives from a study of read filtering for tumor transcriptome and immune sequencing. Background on the study: Transcriptome libraries were built from DNase-treated RNA.

The germline gives CDR1 SGHRS, CDR2 YFSETQ. V was trimmed by 0 bases and J by 1 base, leaving 10 bases between them. The CDR3 totals 15 residues. From roughly 400 ng of RNA, a library with molecular barcoded alpha/delta and beta/gamma adaptors was made. TCRdb independently ran MiXCR on the reads; one entry per CDR3 protein. This sample has 93,000 or so distinct CDR3 sequences; 20% to 25% occur once, and the top ten carry about an eighth. The material sequenced was a population of CD138-negative cells sorted from bone marrow. This sequence joins TRBV5-1 and TRBJ1-1, with D uncertain. The TCR was taken from a donor aged 40 or over with multiple myeloma. The CDR3 protein is CASSLVGSGNTEAFF. The CDR3 DNA reads TGCGCCAGCAGCTTGGTTGGGTCGGGGAACACTGAAGCTTTCTTT.